What follows are 26 T cell receptor beta chains derived from one specimen sequenced in a study of T cell changes during pregnancy in multiple sclerosis. Method: immunoSEQ multiplex PCR; TCRdb's copy keeps in-frame clones and lacks some. The data hold 100,000 or so clones, with 90% to 95% observed a single time. The sample here was peripheral blood, taken after pregnancy. These receptors were obtained from a female donor with multiple sclerosis, enrolled in a pregnancy study.

V gene TRBV5-5 combines with J gene TRBJ1-1, with TRBD1 matching 7 bases. V dropped 4 bases and J dropped 11; count of bases not matched to a gene: 14. Germline V gene sequence: CDR1 SGHKS, CDR2 YYEKEE (reference sequence). This CDR3 has 14 amino acids. CDR3 residues: CASSMRTGLSGAFF. CDR3 bases: TGTGCCAGCAGCATGCGGACAGGCCTAAGTGGGGCTTTCTTT. Full variable domain (outside the CDR3, taken from reference TRBV5-5 and TRBJ1-1): DAGVTQSPTHLIKTRGQQVTLRCSPISGHKSVSWYQQVLGQGPQFIFQYYEKEERGRGNFPDRFSARQFPNYSSELNVNALLLGDSALYLCASSMRTGLSGAFFGQGTRLTVV.

V usage is TRBV5-5 and J usage is TRBJ2-4; D is possibly TRBD2 (5 bases). Germline V CDR1 and CDR2: SGHKS, YYEKEE (reference sequence). V was cut by 4 bases and J by 5 bases, with 10 bases left in between. The CDR3 runs 13 residues. CDR3 sequence reads: CASSQTRENIQYF. CDR3 bases: TGTGCCAGCAGCCAAACTAGAGAAAACATTCAGTACTTC. The variable domain in full, with the rest retrieved from reference TRBV5-5 and TRBJ2-4, is DAGVTQSPTHLIKTRGQQVTLRCSPISGHKSVSWYQQVLGQGPQFIFQYYEKEERGRGNFPDRFSARQFPNYSSELNVNALLLGDSALYLCASSQTRENIQYFGAGTRLSVL.

The chain uses TRBV6-5 and TRBJ2-1; 11 bases line up with TRBD2. J was trimmed by 6 bases and V by 2 bases; bases with no gene match: 3. CDR1 MNHEY and CDR2 SVGAGI come from the germline V gene. The CDR3 has 15 amino acids. CDR3 coding DNA: TGTGCCAGCAGTTACCGCCTAGCGGGAGGCAATGAGCAGTTCTTC. Translating gives CASSYRLAGGNEQFF.

The chain has TRBV27 and TRBJ2-2; 10 bases match TRBD2. The junction had 11 bases not matched to a gene; V was cut back by 5 bases and J by 2 bases. Germline-derived CDR1 and CDR2 are MNHEY and SMNVEV (reference sequence). CDR3 size: 18 residues. The CDR3 DNA is TGTGCCAGCAGTCCCCTAGCGGGAGTGGGGGCCAACACCGGGGAGCTGTTTTTT. It codes for CASSPLAGVGANTGELFF.

The chain employs TRBV7-9 and TRBJ2-5, with TRBD2 identical over 9 bases. V trimming: 2 bases; J trimming: 5 bases; junction bases outside the gene matches: 6. The CDR3 is 15 amino acids. Per the germline V gene, CDR1 is SEHNR and CDR2 is FQNEAQ (reference sequence). CDR3 protein: CASSLWLAGSETQYF. DNA of the CDR3: TGTGCCAGCAGCTTATGGCTAGCGGGGTCGGAGACCCAGTACTTC. The full variable domain, with the rest looked up from reference TRBV7-9 and TRBJ2-5, is DTGVSQNPRHKITKRGQNVTFRCDPISEHNRLYWYRQTLGQGPEFLTYFQNEAQLEKSRLLSDRFSAERPKGSFSTLEIQRTEQGDSAMYLCASSLWLAGSETQYFGPGTRLLVL.

The rearrangement joins TRBV2 to TRBJ1-3; D unresolved. The V gene's germline CDR1 is SNHLY and CDR2 FYNNEI. The CDR3 runs 14 residues. The V gene lost 4 bases and the J gene lost 1 base, with 8 bases spanning the gap. Here the CDR3 reads CASSAGGSGNTIYF. In nucleotides, the CDR3 is TGTGCCAGCAGTGCCGGAGGGTCTGGAAACACCATATATTTT.

J is TRBJ2-2 and V is TRBV5-4, with 7 bases that match TRBD1. The CDR3 length is 17 residues. With 4 bases clipped from V and 0 bases from J, the junction kept 9 bases outside the gene matches. Germline V gives CDR1 SGHNT, CDR2 YYREEE (reference sequence). CDR3 amino acids: CASSPVRGTANTGELFF. The DNA for the CDR3 is TGTGCCAGCAGCCCAGTGAGAGGGACAGCGAACACCGGGGAGCTGTTTTTT.

The chain employs TRBV5-1 and TRBJ2-7; 7 bases map to TRBD2. The length of the CDR3 is 14 residues. The trim removed 1 base at V and 2 bases at J, leaving 3 bases unmatched. Per the germline V gene, CDR1 is SGHRS and CDR2 is YFSETQ. The CDR3 reads CASSLRSGPYEQYF. For the CDR3, the DNA is TGCGCCAGCAGCTTGCGTAGCGGGCCCTACGAGCAGTACTTC.

This clone was picked up one time. CDR3 loop: CASSEREGLIYEQYF. The CDR3 coding sequence is TGTGCCAGCAGTGAACGGGAGGGTCTCATCTACGAGCAGTACTTC. This chain connects TRBV6-1 to TRBJ2-7; TRBD2 agrees at 8 bases. This CDR3 spans 15 amino acids. The V gene's germline CDR1 is MNHNS and CDR2 SASEGT. With V trimmed by 2 bases and J by 3 bases, 6 bases remained unmatched.

The V and J genes are TRBV6-1 and TRBJ1-5, with TRBD1 matching over 7 bases. The trim removed 5 bases at V and 1 base at J, leaving 2 bases unmatched. Germline V gene sequence: CDR1 MNHNS, CDR2 SASEGT. The CDR3 has 14 amino acids. The CDR3 nucleotides read TGTGCCAGCAGTACGACAGGGAGCAATCAGCCCCAGCATTTT. Translating gives CASSTTGSNQPQHF.

Written as DNA, the CDR3 is TGTGCCAGTAGTTCCCGGGGGGCGATTAATCAGCCCCAGCATTTT. It codes for CASSSRGAINQPQHF. The V gene is TRBV19, the J gene TRBJ1-5; TRBD1 is a possible D gene (6 bases). This CDR3 has 15 residues. The germline CDR1 and CDR2 sequences are LNHDA and SQIVND (reference sequence). V lost 5 bases and J 4 bases, leaving 15 bases between the germline ends.

The V and J genes are TRBV5-4 and TRBJ2-5; D ambiguous. CDR3 length equals 12 residues. Per the germline V gene, CDR1 is SGHNT and CDR2 is YYREEE (reference sequence). With 2 bases removed from V and 3 bases from J, the gap between germline ends came to 5 bases. The CDR3 DNA follows: TGTGCCAGCAGCTTACAGAAAGAGACCCAGTACTTC. Protein: CASSLQKETQYF.

The J gene is TRBJ2-6, the V gene TRBV9, with D possibly TRBD2 on 5 matching bases. CDR1 is SGDLS, CDR2 YYNGEE, per germline. V was clipped by 5 bases and J by 4 bases, with 10 bases between them. This CDR3 is built from 14 residues. The DNA of the CDR3 is TGTGCCAGCAGTTCCGGGGAGGGGGCCAACGTCCTGACTTTC. This sequence encodes CASSSGEGANVLTF.

The gene calls are TRBV27 and TRBJ2-7, with 7 bases fitting TRBD2. J was trimmed by 0 bases and V by 6 bases; bases with no gene match: 2. In germline, CDR1 is MNHEY, CDR2 SMNVEV (reference sequence). The CDR3 has 13 amino acids. DNA of the CDR3: TGTGCCAGCAGACTAGCGCCCTCCTACGAGCAGTACTTC. Protein product: CASRLAPSYEQYF.

This chain uses TRBV10-3 with TRBJ2-7, with D tentatively TRBD2 (6 bases). The germline gives CDR1 ENHRY, CDR2 SYGVKD. The CDR3 spans 14 residues. Trimming took 4 bases from V and 3 from J, leaving 13 bases between them. CDR3 nucleotide sequence: TGTGCCATCAGTGCCCTAGGCGGGGACTACGAGCAGTACTTC. Amino acids: CAISALGGDYEQYF.

The chain has TRBV7-9 and TRBJ2-2, with no clear D. Trimming cost V 7 bases and J 6 bases, with 9 bases left between them. Germline lookup yields CDR1 SEHNR and CDR2 FQNEAQ (reference sequence). The CDR3 is 12 amino acids. In nucleotides, the CDR3 is TGTGCCAGCACCCCTAAAGCCGGGGAGCTGTTTTTT. It encodes CASTPKAGELFF.

In nucleotides, the CDR3 is TGTGCCAGCAGCCCTTCGGGCGGGACCTACGAGCAGTACTTC. Amino acids: CASSPSGGTYEQYF. The V call is TRBV11-3, the J call TRBJ2-7; D might be TRBD2 (6 bases). V shed 5 bases and J shed 2 bases, with 13 bases lying between them. Germline CDR1 is SGHNT and CDR2 is YENEEA. The CDR3 has 14 amino acids.

In its sample, this clone was seen once. V is TRBV11-2 and J is TRBJ2-2; 8 nucleotides line up with TRBD2. CDR3 length: 16 residues. With V trimmed by 5 bases and J by 2 bases, 7 bases remained unmatched. CDR1 SGHAT and CDR2 FQNNGV come from the germline V gene. CDR3 coding DNA: TGTGCCAGCAGCCCCCCGACTAGCGCAAACACCGGGGAGCTGTTTTTT. Protein product: CASSPPTSANTGELFF.

The chain joins TRBV28 to TRBJ2-1; 7 bases match TRBD1. This CDR3 is 16 amino acids long. With V trimmed by 4 bases and J by 4 bases, 10 bases remained unmatched. In germline, CDR1 is MDHEN, CDR2 SYDVKM. The CDR3 is CASSSPTGNTYNEQFF. CDR3 sequence (DNA): TGTGCCAGCAGTTCCCCGACAGGGAATACTTACAATGAGCAGTTCTTC.

The rearrangement uses TRBV10-2 and TRBJ2-7; 7 positions match TRBD1. Germline V lookup: CDR1 WSHSY, CDR2 SAAADI. The CDR3 spans 15 residues. Trimming at V came to 6 bases and at J to 0 bases, leaving 8 bases not matched to a gene. The CDR3 loop reads CASRGRDRHSYEQYF. DNA for the CDR3: TGCGCCAGCAGGGGCCGGGACAGACACTCCTACGAGCAGTACTTC.

The genes are TRBV10-1 and TRBJ2-7, with a tentative D call TRBD1 (6 bases). The CDR3 is 13 residues long. Trimming removed 6 bases from V and 10 bases from J, with 19 bases in between. Germline V gene sequence: CDR1 WNHNN, CDR2 SYGVQD (reference sequence). CDR3 nucleotides: TGCGCCAGCAGAGGGCCGCCTGGGACACCCCAGTACTTC. It codes for CASRGPPGTPQYF.

The chain's CDR3 is CASSQVANYEQYF. Here the CDR3 DNA reads TGCGCCAGCAGCCAAGTAGCCAACTACGAGCAGTACTTC. The V gene is TRBV4-1, the J gene TRBJ2-7; D remains ambiguous. The CDR3 totals 13 residues. Trimming took off 1 base at V and 3 bases at J, with 7 bases between the two ends. Germline V CDR1 and CDR2: MGHRA, YSYEKL.

This chain links TRBV21-1 with TRBJ2-1; TRBD2, the table's D call, lacks a check against the DNA. TRBV21-1 is designated a pseudogene. This CDR3 is 23 amino acids long. CDR3 sequence (DNA): TGTGCCAGCAGCCCAATACCGGGACAGGGGTTTCAGCGGGAGGGCTCGATGTACAATGAGCAGTTCTTC. This gives the protein CASSPIPGQGFQREGSMYNEQFF.

CDR3 sequence (DNA): TGTGCCAGCAGCTTAAGTGGGTCAGGGAATGAGCAGTTCTTC. This translates into CASSLSGSGNEQFF. The chain has TRBV7-3 and TRBJ2-1; possibly TRBD1 for D (5 bases). The CDR3 loop spans 14 amino acids. Germline V CDR1 and CDR2: SGHTA, FQGTGA. V was clipped by 1 base and J by 7 bases, with 11 bases between them.

This chain uses TRBV7-3 with TRBJ1-2, with D tentatively TRBD1 (6 bases). This CDR3 comprises 15 residues. From germline, CDR1 is SGHTA and CDR2 FQGTGA. V was cut by 6 bases and J by 4 bases, with 18 bases left in between. The CDR3 DNA reads as TGTGCCAGCAGGGGTCGGACAGAACGTCTCTATGGCTACACCTTC. It translates to CASRGRTERLYGYTF.

The chain combines TRBV5-1 with TRBJ1-1; D possibly corresponds to TRBD1 (6 bases). Germline CDR1 is SGHRS and CDR2 is YFSETQ. The CDR3 is 13 amino acids. Deletions cut 2 bases from V and 10 bases from J, with 15 bases between. CDR3 amino acids: CASSFEAVRGAFF. For the CDR3, the DNA is TGCGCCAGCAGCTTTGAGGCCGTCAGGGGAGCTTTCTTT.